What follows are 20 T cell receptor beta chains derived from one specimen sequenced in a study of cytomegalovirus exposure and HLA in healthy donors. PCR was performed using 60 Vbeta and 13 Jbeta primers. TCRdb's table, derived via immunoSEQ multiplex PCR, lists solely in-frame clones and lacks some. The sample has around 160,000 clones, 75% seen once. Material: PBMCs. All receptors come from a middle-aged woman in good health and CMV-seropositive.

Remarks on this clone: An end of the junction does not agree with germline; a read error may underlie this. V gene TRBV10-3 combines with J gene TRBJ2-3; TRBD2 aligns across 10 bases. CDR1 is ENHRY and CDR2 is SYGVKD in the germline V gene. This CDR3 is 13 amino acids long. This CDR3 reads CAISSGSIDTQYF. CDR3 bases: TGTGCCATCTCTAGCGGGAGCATAGATACGCAGTATTTT.

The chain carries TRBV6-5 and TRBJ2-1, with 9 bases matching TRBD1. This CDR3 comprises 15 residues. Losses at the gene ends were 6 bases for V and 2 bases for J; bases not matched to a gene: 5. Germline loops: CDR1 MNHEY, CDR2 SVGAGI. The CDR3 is CASRGDRDPYNEQFF. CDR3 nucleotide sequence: TGTGCCAGCAGGGGGGACAGGGACCCCTACAATGAGCAGTTCTTC.

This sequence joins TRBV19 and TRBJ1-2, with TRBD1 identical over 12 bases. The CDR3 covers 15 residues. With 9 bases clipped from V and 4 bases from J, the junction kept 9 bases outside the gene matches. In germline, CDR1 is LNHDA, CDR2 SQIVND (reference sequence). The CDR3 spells CASWGGTGGTYGYTF. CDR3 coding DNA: TGTGCCAGCTGGGGCGGGACAGGGGGCACCTATGGCTACACCTTC.

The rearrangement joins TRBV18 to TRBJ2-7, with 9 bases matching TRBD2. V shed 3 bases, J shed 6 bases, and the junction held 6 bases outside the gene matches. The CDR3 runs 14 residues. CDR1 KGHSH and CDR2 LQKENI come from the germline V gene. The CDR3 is CASSPNLSGSEQYF. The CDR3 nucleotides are TGTGCCAGCTCACCGAACCTTAGCGGGAGCGAGCAGTACTTC.

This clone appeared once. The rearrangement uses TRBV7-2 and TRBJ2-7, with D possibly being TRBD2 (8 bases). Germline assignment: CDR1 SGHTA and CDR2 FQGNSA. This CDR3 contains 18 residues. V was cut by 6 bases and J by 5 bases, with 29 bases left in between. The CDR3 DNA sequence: TGTGCCAGCAGTTTCTTCCCAGGGGGAGTAGCGGGATCCAACGAGCAGTACTTC. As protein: CASSFFPGGVAGSNEQYF.

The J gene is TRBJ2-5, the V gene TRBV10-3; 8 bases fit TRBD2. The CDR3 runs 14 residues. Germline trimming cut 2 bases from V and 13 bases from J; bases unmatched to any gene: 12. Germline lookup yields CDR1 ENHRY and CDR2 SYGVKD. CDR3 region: CAISEGRSGGERYF. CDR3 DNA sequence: TGTGCCATCAGTGAGGGTCGGTCCGGGGGGGAAAGGTACTTC.

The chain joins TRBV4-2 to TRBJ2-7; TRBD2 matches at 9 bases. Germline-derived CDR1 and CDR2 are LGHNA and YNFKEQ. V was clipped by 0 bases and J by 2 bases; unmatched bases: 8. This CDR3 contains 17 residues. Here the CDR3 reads CASSQDLGTSRTYEQYF. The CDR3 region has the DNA TGTGCCAGCAGCCAAGATTTAGGGACTAGCAGAACCTACGAGCAGTACTTC.

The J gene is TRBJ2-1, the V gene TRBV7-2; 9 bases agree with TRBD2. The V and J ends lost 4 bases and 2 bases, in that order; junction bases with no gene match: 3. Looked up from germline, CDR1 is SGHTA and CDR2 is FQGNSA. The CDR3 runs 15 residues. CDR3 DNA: TGTGCCAGCAGCTCACAGCGGGGGGCCTACAATGAGCAGTTCTTC. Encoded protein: CASSSQRGAYNEQFF.

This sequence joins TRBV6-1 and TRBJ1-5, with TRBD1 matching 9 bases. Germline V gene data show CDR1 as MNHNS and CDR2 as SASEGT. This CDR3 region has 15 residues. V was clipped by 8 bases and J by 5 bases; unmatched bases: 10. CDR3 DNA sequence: TGTGCCAGCCGACGGACAGGGGCTAGGGATCAGCCCCAGCATTTT. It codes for CASRRTGARDQPQHF.

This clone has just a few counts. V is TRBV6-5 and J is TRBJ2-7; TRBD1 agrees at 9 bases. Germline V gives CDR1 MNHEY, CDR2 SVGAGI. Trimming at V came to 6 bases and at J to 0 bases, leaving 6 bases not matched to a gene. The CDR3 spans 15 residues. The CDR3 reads CASRSGTGFSYEQYF. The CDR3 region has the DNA TGTGCCAGCAGATCCGGGACAGGGTTCTCCTACGAGCAGTACTTC.

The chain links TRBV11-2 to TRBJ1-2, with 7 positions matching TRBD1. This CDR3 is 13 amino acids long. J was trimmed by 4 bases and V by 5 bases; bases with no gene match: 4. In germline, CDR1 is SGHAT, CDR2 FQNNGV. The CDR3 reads CASSPGTVYGYTF. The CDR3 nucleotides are TGTGCCAGCAGCCCCGGGACAGTCTATGGCTACACCTTC.

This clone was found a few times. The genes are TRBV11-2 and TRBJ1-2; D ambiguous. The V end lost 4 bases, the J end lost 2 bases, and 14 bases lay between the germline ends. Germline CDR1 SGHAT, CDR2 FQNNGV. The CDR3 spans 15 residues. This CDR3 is CASSSHRERNYGYTF. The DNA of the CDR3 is TGTGCCAGCAGCTCCCACCGGGAGAGGAACTATGGCTACACCTTC.

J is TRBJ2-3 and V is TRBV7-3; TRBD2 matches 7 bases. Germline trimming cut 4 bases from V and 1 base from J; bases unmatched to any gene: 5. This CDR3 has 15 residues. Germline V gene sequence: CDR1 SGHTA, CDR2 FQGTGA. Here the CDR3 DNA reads TGTGCCAGCAGCTCCTCTAGCGGCGGCACAGATACGCAGTATTTT. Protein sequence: CASSSSSGGTDTQYF. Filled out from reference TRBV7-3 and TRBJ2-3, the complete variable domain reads GAGVSQTPSNKVTEKGKYVELRCDPISGHTALYWYRQSLGQGPEFLIYFQGTGAADDSGLPNDRFFAVRPEGSVSTLKIQRTERGDSAVYLCASSSSSGGTDTQYFGPGTRLTVL.

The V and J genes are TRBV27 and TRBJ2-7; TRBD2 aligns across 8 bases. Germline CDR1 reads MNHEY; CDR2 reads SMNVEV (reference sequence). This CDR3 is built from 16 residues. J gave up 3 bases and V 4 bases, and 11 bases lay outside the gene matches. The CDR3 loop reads CASSSPTSVGHYEQYF. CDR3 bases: TGTGCCAGCAGTTCCCCGACTAGCGTAGGCCACTACGAGCAGTACTTC.

CDR3 region: CASSVWGGLNTEAFF. CDR3 nucleotide sequence: TGTGCCAGCAGCGTATGGGGGGGCCTTAACACTGAAGCTTTCTTT. The V call is TRBV6-1, the J call TRBJ1-1; tentatively, D is TRBD1 (6 bases). This CDR3 contains 15 residues. The germline V gene has CDR1 MNHNS and CDR2 SASEGT. The V gene lost 6 bases and the J gene lost 2 bases, with 16 bases spanning the gap.

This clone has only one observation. Here the CDR3 reads CASSMTSGSHEQYF. DNA of the CDR3: TGTGCCAGTAGTATGACTAGCGGGAGCCACGAGCAGTACTTC. The chain combines TRBV19 with TRBJ2-7, with 12 bases lining up with TRBD2. The germline gives CDR1 LNHDA, CDR2 SQIVND (reference sequence). CDR3 length equals 14 residues. Trimming took 3 bases from V and 5 from J; bases not matched to a gene: 2.

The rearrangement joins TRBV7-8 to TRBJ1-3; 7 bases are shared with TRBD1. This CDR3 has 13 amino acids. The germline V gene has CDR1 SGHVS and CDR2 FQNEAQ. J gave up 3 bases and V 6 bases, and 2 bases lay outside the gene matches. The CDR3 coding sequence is TGTGCCAGCAGTCAGGGGGTTGGAAACACCATATATTTT. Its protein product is CASSQGVGNTIYF.

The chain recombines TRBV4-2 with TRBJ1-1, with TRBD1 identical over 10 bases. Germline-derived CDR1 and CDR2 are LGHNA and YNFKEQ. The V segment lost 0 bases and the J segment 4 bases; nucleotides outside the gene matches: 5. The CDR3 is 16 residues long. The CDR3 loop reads CASSQDRDRGGTEAFF. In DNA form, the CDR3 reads TGTGCCAGCAGCCAAGATCGGGACAGGGGTGGCACTGAAGCTTTCTTT.

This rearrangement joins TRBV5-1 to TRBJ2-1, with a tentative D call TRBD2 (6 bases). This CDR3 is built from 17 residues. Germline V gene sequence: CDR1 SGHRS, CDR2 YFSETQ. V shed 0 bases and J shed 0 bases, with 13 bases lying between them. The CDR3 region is CASSLEAGLSSYNEQFF. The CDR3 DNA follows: TGCGCCAGCAGCTTGGAGGCGGGGTTAAGCTCCTACAATGAGCAGTTCTTC. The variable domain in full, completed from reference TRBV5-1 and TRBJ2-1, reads KAGVTQTPRYLIKTRGQQVTLSCSPISGHRSVSWYQQTPGQGLQFLFEYFSETQRNKGNFPGRFSGRQFSNSRSEMNVSTLELGDSALYLCASSLEAGLSSYNEQFFGPGTRLTVL.

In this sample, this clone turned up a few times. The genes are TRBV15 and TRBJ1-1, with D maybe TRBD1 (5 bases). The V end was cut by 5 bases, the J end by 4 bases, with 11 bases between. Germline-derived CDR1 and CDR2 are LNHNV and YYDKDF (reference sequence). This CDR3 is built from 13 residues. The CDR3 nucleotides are TGTGCCACCAGCGTACAGGAAAGCACTGAAGCTTTCTTT. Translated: CATSVQESTEAFF.